The clone carrying this TCR beta chain was seen repeatedly, ten times or more. The data stem from a study of T-cell memory formation after mild COVID-19. There are 17 residues in the CDR3. Germline V gene data show CDR1 as SGHTA and CDR2 as FQGNSA. The trim removed 2 bases at V and 5 bases at J, leaving 9 bases unmatched. Each CDR3 protein is one row after TCRdb ran MiXCR on the 5' RACE reads. The sample contains over 55,000 distinct CDR3 sequences, around 9.5% of which appear only once. Sequencing was carried out using PBMCs or a T cell subset sorted from them (not recorded which). The V and J genes are TRBV7-2 and TRBJ2-3, with 11 bases fitting TRBD2. This TCR derives from a man younger than 30 who had mild COVID-19 (a few samples of this study predate the infection). Cell type and time point are not known. CDR3 sequence reads: CASSLSHSGGALDTQYF. Written as DNA, the CDR3 is TGTGCCAGCAGCTTATCCCATAGCGGGGGGGCTCTAGATACGCAGTATTTT.